This T cell receptor beta chain is drawn from a study of identical twins' blood T cells. Turning to the study itself: Around 50 million reads covered roughly six alpha-chain and roughly six beta-chain libraries.

The germline V gene has CDR1 MNHNS and CDR2 SASEGT. The CDR3 totals 14 residues. The V segment lost 7 bases and the J segment 1 base; nucleotides outside the gene matches: 3. Ten or more counts support this clonotype. Original processing methods: Each library had roughly 2 to 4 million CDR3 reads and about 95,000 to nearly 550,000 clonotypes. MiXCR was run by TCRdb on the 5' RACE reads, yielding one entry per CDR3 protein. The V and J calls were determined by TCRdb, not by the authors. The table records hundreds of thousands of distinct CDR3 sequences, roughly 30% of them present only once. V gene TRBV6-1 combines with J gene TRBJ2-1; 8 nucleotides agree with TRBD1. This receptor was taken from a woman aged 18-49 years in good health. The sequencing sample was made of PBMCs. The CDR3 sequence: CASTRQGSYNEQFF. In DNA, the CDR3 is TGTGCCAGCACCCGACAGGGGTCCTACAATGAGCAGTTCTTC.